The source of this T cell receptor beta chain is a study of read filtering for tumor transcriptome and immune sequencing. Study information: Among patients, approximately 17 were male and about 15 female, aged about 40 to 90 (mean approximately 62). Whole-study results and caveats: Sorted CD138-negative bone marrow cells were not purified T cells.

Germline V CDR1 and CDR2: MNHNS, SASEGT. The V end was cut by 8 bases, the J end by 3 bases, with 16 bases between. The CDR3 length is 14 residues. Sampling of bone marrow took place during active disease in every patient. Regarding this clonotype: The antigen is unknown.

The library was built from approximately 400 ng RNA with molecular barcoded adaptors for alpha/delta and beta/gamma chains. TCRdb ran MiXCR on the reads and lists one entry per CDR3 protein. The table has more than 45,000 distinct CDR3 sequences, roughly 12% seen once. This clonotype was obtained from a donor aged 40 or older with multiple myeloma. The source material was a population of CD138-negative cells sorted from bone marrow. This rearrangement joins TRBV6-1 to TRBJ1-1, with TRBD1 as a possible D gene (6 bases). This CDR3 reads CASGRTVLDTEAFF. DNA of the CDR3: TGTGCCAGCGGGAGGACAGTCTTGGACACTGAAGCTTTCTTT.